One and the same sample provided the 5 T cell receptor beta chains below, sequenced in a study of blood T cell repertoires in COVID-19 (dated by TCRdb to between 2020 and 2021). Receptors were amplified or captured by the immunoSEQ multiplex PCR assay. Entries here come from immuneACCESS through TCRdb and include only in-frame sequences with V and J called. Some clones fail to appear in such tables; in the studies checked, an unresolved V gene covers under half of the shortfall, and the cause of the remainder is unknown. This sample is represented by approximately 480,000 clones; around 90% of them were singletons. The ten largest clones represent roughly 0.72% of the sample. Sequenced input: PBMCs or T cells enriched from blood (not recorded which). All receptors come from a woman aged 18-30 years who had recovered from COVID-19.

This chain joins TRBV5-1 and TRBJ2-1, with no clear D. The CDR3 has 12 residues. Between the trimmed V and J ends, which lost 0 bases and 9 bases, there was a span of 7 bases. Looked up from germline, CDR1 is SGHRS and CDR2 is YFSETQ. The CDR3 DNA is TGCGCCAGCAGCTTGGTACAAAGTGAGCAGTTCTTC. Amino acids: CASSLVQSEQFF.

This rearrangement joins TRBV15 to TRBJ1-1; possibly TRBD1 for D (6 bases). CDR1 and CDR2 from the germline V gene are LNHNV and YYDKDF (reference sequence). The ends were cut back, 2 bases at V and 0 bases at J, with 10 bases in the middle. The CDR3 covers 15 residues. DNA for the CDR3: TGTGCCACCAGCAGAAAGACAGGTTTGAACACTGAAGCTTTCTTT. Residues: CATSRKTGLNTEAFF.

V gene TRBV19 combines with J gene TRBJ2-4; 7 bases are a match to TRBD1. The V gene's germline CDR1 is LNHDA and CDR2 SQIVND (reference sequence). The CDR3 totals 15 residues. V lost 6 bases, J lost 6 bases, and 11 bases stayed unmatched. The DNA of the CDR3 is TGTGCCAGTAGAGAAAGGGACAGTGGGGCAAACATTCAGTACTTC. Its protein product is CASRERDSGANIQYF. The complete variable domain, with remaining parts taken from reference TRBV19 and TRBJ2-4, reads DGGITQSPKYLFRKEGQNVTLSCEQNLNHDAMYWYRQDPGQGLRLIYYSQIVNDFQKGDIAEGYSVSREKKESFPLTVTSAQKNPTAFYLCASRERDSGANIQYFGAGTRLSVL.

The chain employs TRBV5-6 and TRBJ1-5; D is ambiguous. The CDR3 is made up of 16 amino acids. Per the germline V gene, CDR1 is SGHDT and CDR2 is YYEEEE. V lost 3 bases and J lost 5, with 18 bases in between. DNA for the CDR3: TGTGCCAGCAGCTCCCACGACCGAGGCGGATATCAGCCCCAGCATTTT. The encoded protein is CASSSHDRGGYQPQHF.

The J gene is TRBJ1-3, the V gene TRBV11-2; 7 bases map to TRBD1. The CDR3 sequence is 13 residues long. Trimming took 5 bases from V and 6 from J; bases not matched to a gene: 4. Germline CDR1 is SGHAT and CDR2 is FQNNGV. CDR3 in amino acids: CASSRDRENTIYF. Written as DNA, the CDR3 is TGTGCCAGCAGCCGAGACAGGGAAAACACCATATATTTT.